A single count supports the clone carrying this TCR beta chain. Its antigen is as yet unknown. Looked up from germline, CDR1 is SGHNT and CDR2 is YYREEE (reference sequence). Trimming cost V 4 bases and J 4 bases; bases outside gene matches: 6. The CDR3 sequence is 16 residues long. The data were obtained in a study of cytomegalovirus exposure and HLA in healthy donors. In the study overall: There were under 140 million unique TCR beta sequences, drawn from roughly 200 million T cells, in an earlier analysis.

Whole-study findings and limits: CMV serostatus was the sole immune exposure information available. Cytomegalovirus status was reportedly diagnosed by the classifier with high sensitivity and specificity. Sequencing likely produced, as an artifact, a cluster of highly shared sequence variants.

Vbeta (60) and Jbeta (13) primers were used in the PCR. Profiling relied on immunoSEQ multiplex PCR, and the TCRdb table lists in-frame clones only, not all of them. The sample yields over 80,000 clones, nearly 80% seen once. The sequence came from a female donor in good health and CMV-seronegative. The sample was PBMCs. The chain employs TRBV5-4 and TRBJ2-2, with 11 bases aligning to TRBD2. DNA of the CDR3: TGTGCCAGCAGCCCCGGGACTAGCGGCTCCACCGGGGAGCTGTTTTTT. Translating it yields CASSPGTSGSTGELFF.